This is a list of T cell receptor beta chains from one sample in a study of blood T cell repertoires in COVID-19. TCRdb's copy holds only in-frame clones and misses some; the assay was immunoSEQ multiplex PCR. Among hundreds of thousands of clones listed, nearly 90% were seen once. The sequencing sample was made of PBMCs or T cells enriched from blood (not recorded which). These receptors all stem from a woman in her thirties who had recovered from COVID-19. The CDR3 runs from the conserved cysteine through the conserved F or W. D genes are given only for firm matches. The size entry is marked missing in some rows and otherwise reads once, few, many or a size class.

D gene	V gene	J gene	clone size	CDR3 DNA	CDR3 protein
TRBD1	TRBV7-3	TRBJ2-7	-	TGTGCCAGCAGTGCGGGACAGGGGGCTTTCTACGAGCAGTACTTC	CASSAGQGAFYEQYF
TRBD1	TRBV30	TRBJ1-5	-	TGTGCCTGGAGCTACAGGGGTAAGGAGCCCCAGCATTTT	CAWSYRGKEPQHF
-	TRBV11-2	TRBJ2-6	-	TGTGCCAGCAGCTTGAACCCTACGCTCTTTGGGGCCAACGTCCTGACTTTC	CASSLNPTLFGANVLTF
-	TRBV30	TRBJ2-1	-	TGTGCCTGGTCGAGGCCCTACAATGAGCAGTTCTTC	CAWSRPYNEQFF
TRBD2	TRBV28	TRBJ2-2	once	TGTGCCAGCAGCCGCGGGGGGGCCTCCGATAACGGCGGGGAGCTGTTTTTT	CASSRGGASDNGGELFF
TRBD2	TRBV4-1	TRBJ2-7	-	TGCGCCAGCAGTCGCGAGCGGGACGGCTACGAGCAGTACTTC	CASSRERDGYEQYF
-	TRBV30	TRBJ1-2	-	TGTGCCTGGAGTGTACTGGAGGCTCCTTTCTATGGCTACACCTTC	CAWSVLEAPFYGYTF
-	TRBV5-1	TRBJ2-5	-	TGCGCCAGCAGCCTACAGGGATTGGAAGAGACCCAGTACTTC	CASSLQGLEETQYF
-	TRBV27	TRBJ2-5	once	TGTGCCAGCAGTTACCCCTCCGGGGCCCAGTACTTC	CASSYPSGAQYF
TRBD1	TRBV19	TRBJ1-5	-	TGTGCCAGTAAAGGGGGCAACAATCAGCCCCAGCATTTT	CASKGGNNQPQHF
-	TRBV20-1	TRBJ1-1	-	TGCAGTGCTAGTGGGGGAGGGAACACTGAAGCTTTCTTT	CSASGGGNTEAFF
-	TRBV21-1	TRBJ2-7	-	TGTGCCGGATTTGCGGGTTCAGAGGGCACTTCGGGGGAGCAGTACTTC	CAGFAGSEGTSGEQYF
-	TRBV7-2	TRBJ2-1	-	TGTGCCACCCGAACCGGGTCCCTAAAGCTGAATGAGCAGTTCTTC	CATRTGSLKLNEQFF
TRBD1	TRBV9	TRBJ2-7	-	TGTGCCAGCAGCGTAGCTGGGACAGACTCCTACGAGCAGTACTTC	CASSVAGTDSYEQYF
TRBD1	TRBV28	TRBJ2-1	-	TGTGCCAGCAGTTTAGTTACCCGGAAGGGGGCCGTTGGCAATGAGCAGTTCTTC	CASSLVTRKGAVGNEQFF
-	TRBV9	TRBJ1-2	-	TGTGCCAGCAGCCCTGCGTTACGGTATGGCTACACCTTC	CASSPALRYGYTF
-	TRBV18	TRBJ1-4	once	TGTGCCAGCTCACCACCGTATGCAACTAATGAAAAACTGTTTTTT	CASSPPYATNEKLFF
-	TRBV28	TRBJ2-5	-	TGTGCCAGCAACTTCGGGGTAGAAGAGACCCAGTACTTC	CASNFGVEETQYF
TRBD1	TRBV6-5	TRBJ1-1	once	TGTGCCAGCAGCCCACAGGGGGTCAGCACTGAAGCTTTCTTT	CASSPQGVSTEAFF
-	TRBV7-9	TRBJ1-5	-	TGTGCCAGCAGCTTAGCGCAGGGGAAGGGTCAGCCCCAGCATTTT	CASSLAQGKGQPQHF
-	TRBV28	TRBJ2-7	-	TGTGCCAGCAGCGGGAGAGGGGCCTCCTACGAGCAGTACTTC	CASSGRGASYEQYF
-	TRBV30	TRBJ1-5	-	TGTGCCTGGAGTGTCGGACAGATGCAGCCCCAGCATTTT	CAWSVGQMQPQHF
-	TRBV6-1	TRBJ2-7	-	TGTGCCAGCAGTGAATTAAGAGAGTCAGGAGGTCTTTGGGGCTACGAGCAGTACTTC	CASSELRESGGLWGYEQYF
TRBD1	TRBV6-5	TRBJ2-7	-	TGTGCCAGCAGTTACTCCGGGACAGTCGAGCAGTACTTC	CASSYSGTVEQYF